A selection of T cell receptor beta chains follows, all from one sample in a study of CD8 T cells in ankylosing spondylitis. TCRdb re-analysed the 5' RACE reads in MiXCR, keeping a single row per CDR3 protein. The table records about 500,000 distinct CDR3 sequences, about 13% of them present only once. Specimen: blood, either unsorted or a sorted T cell fraction (not recorded which). The receptors originated from a male donor with ankylosing spondylitis. Each CDR3 is given with its conserved first and last residue. D genes are given only for firm matches. The size field is filled for only some rows; it gives once, few, many or a size class.

. TRBJ2-3 few TRBV20-1 CSAREKGFTDTQYF TGCAGTGCTAGAGAGAAGGGATTTACAGATACGCAGTATTTT
. TRBJ2-2 . TRBV11-2 CASSLAYENTGELFF TGTGCCAGCAGCTTAGCGTACGAGAATACCGGGGAGCTGTTTTTT
. TRBJ2-1 few TRBV9 CASSARLPGPTRAHEQFF TGTGCCAGCAGCGCCAGACTCCCCGGGCCTACTAGGGCCCATGAGCAGTTCTTC
TRBD1 TRBJ2-3 few TRBV5-1 CASSRDRPDIDTQYF TGCGCCAGCAGCCGGGACAGGCCCGATATTGATACGCAGTATTTT
. TRBJ2-2 few TRBV5-1 CASSPGAGTGELFF TGCGCCAGCAGCCCGGGGGCCGGGACCGGGGAGCTGTTTTTT
. TRBJ1-1 . TRBV20-1 CSASRTIRSTEAFF TGCAGTGCTAGCCGGACAATACGGAGCACTGAAGCTTTCTTT
TRBD2 TRBJ2-1 many TRBV4-2 CASSFDGRRNEQFF TGTGCCAGCAGCTTTGACGGGAGGCGCAATGAGCAGTTCTTC
TRBD1 TRBJ2-5 . TRBV5-6 CASSLEVTGGETQYF TGTGCCAGCAGCTTGGAGGTGACAGGGGGGGAGACCCAGTACTTC
. TRBJ2-3 . TRBV7-2 CASSSLGRTDTQYF TGTGCCAGCAGCTCCCTGGGGAGGACAGATACGCAGTATTTT
. TRBJ1-3 few TRBV7-9 CASSLELSGNTIYF TGTGCCAGCAGCTTAGAGCTCTCTGGAAACACCATATATTTT
. TRBJ2-2 few TRBV10-2 CASSNNLWTGELFF TGCGCCAGCAGTAATAACCTTTGGACCGGGGAGCTGTTTTTT
TRBD1 TRBJ1-6 few TRBV2 CASSETGSASPLHF TGTGCCAGCAGTGAGACAGGGAGTGCTTCACCCCTCCACTTT
. TRBJ2-7 many TRBV5-5 CASSLVRASYEQYF TGTGCCAGCAGCTTGGTGCGGGCATCCTACGAGCAGTACTTC
. TRBJ2-3 . TRBV11-2 CASSRRTGSGTDTQYF TGTGCCAGCAGTCGAAGAACGGGGTCCGGGACAGATACGCAGTATTTT
. TRBJ2-1 . TRBV27 CASRTEGWDEQFF TGTGCCAGCAGGACCGAGGGGTGGGATGAGCAGTTCTTC
. TRBJ2-7 few TRBV20-1 CSALRDSLYEQYF TGCAGTGCTCTCCGCGACAGCCTCTACGAGCAGTACTTC
TRBD2 TRBJ2-3 . TRBV20-1 CSARGAGVTDTQYF TGCAGTGCTAGAGGCGCGGGAGTGACAGATACGCAGTATTTT
TRBD1 TRBJ1-1 . TRBV20-1 CSASHSDRAKAFF TGCAGTGCTAGCCACTCGGACAGGGCGAAAGCTTTCTTT
. TRBJ1-2 . TRBV12-3/TRBV12-4 CASSLLAGPGGYTF TGTGCCAGCAGTTTATTGGCCGGACCAGGTGGCTACACCTTC
. TRBJ2-2 . TRBV5-1 CASSRVRDDTGELFF TGCGCCAGCAGCCGTGTCAGGGACGACACCGGGGAGCTGTTTTTT
TRBD2 TRBJ2-7 few TRBV7-2 CASRPRGGSSYEQYF TGTGCCAGCAGACCTCGCGGCGGGAGCTCCTACGAGCAGTACTTC
. TRBJ2-1 . TRBV6-5 CASSYSIPRRVNLYNEQFF TGTGCCAGCAGTTACTCGATTCCCCGCAGGGTGAACCTATACAATGAGCAGTTCTTC
. TRBJ2-7 few TRBV7-8 CASSLFRGDGVGEQYF TGTGCCAGCAGCTTATTCAGAGGGGATGGGGTTGGGGAGCAGTACTTC
TRBD1 TRBJ2-3 few TRBV29-1 CSATGVLGTDTQYF TGCAGCGCAACAGGGGTCCTTGGGACAGATACGCAGTATTTT
TRBD1 TRBJ2-1 once TRBV5-1 CASSLGPTGGDEQFF TGCGCCAGCAGCTTGGGGCCGACAGGGGGCGATGAGCAGTTCTTC
. TRBJ2-3 . TRBV10-3 CAISGPDSKRTITDTQYF TGTGCCATCAGTGGTCCGGATAGCAAGCGAACAATCACAGATACGCAGTATTTT
TRBD1 TRBJ2-5 . TRBV6-5 CASSSWTGVLKTQYF TGTGCCAGCAGTTCTTGGACAGGGGTATTGAAGACCCAGTACTTC
. TRBJ1-6 . TRBV20-1 CSASLGLNNSPLHF TGCAGTGCTAGTTTGGGGCTCAATAATTCACCCCTCCACTTT
. TRBJ2-1 . TRBV28 CASSPNRPGPGFF TGTGCCAGCAGCCCGAACCGTCCGGGCCCGGGGTTCTTC
. TRBJ2-1 . TRBV2 CASSNERGLYNEQFF TGTGCCAGCAGCAATGAACGGGGGCTATACAATGAGCAGTTCTTC
TRBD2 TRBJ2-3 few TRBV27 CASSLLLAGRNTDTQYF TGTGCCAGCAGTTTACTTTTAGCGGGACGCAACACAGATACGCAGTATTTT
. TRBJ2-4 many TRBV12-3/TRBV12-4 CASSNIDLAKNIQYF TGTGCCAGCAGCAACATCGACCTAGCCAAAAACATTCAGTACTTC
. TRBJ1-1 many TRBV7-9 CASSLKPRPEADTEAFF TGTGCCAGCAGCTTAAAACCTAGACCGGAGGCAGACACTGAAGCTTTCTTT
. TRBJ2-5 . TRBV10-2 CASSEARDSGPGQETQYF TGCGCCAGCAGTGAGGCGAGGGATTCTGGGCCGGGGCAAGAGACCCAGTACTTC
. TRBJ1-1 few TRBV24-1 CATSDSTGTEAFF TGTGCCACCAGTGATTCTACAGGGACTGAAGCTTTCTTT